One sample yielded the 15 T cell receptor beta chains listed below, sequenced in a study of blood T cell repertoires in COVID-19. TCRdb's table, derived via immunoSEQ multiplex PCR, lists solely in-frame clones and lacks some. The sample contains under 350,000 clones, roughly nine tenths of which appear only once. The specimen sequenced was peripheral blood. All receptors come from a man younger than 35 with active or convalescent COVID-19.

The chain employs TRBV30 and TRBJ1-1; no clear D. This CDR3 comprises 13 residues. V was shortened by 4 bases and J by 5 bases, with 14 bases between the two germline ends. Germline CDR1 GTSNPN, CDR2 SVGIG (reference sequence). Written as DNA, the CDR3 is TGTGCCTGGATCCGACGGACGGGGACTGAAGCTTTCTTT. It specifies CAWIRRTGTEAFF.

This rearrangement joins TRBV4-2 to TRBJ2-2, with TRBD2 matching over 10 bases. The CDR3 is made up of 18 amino acids. Trimming took 2 bases from V and 5 from J; bases not matched to a gene: 11. Looked up from germline, CDR1 is LGHNA and CDR2 is YNFKEQ. The CDR3 DNA reads TGTGCCAGCAGCCAATCCCCGAGCGGGGGGGCGATTACCGGGGAGCTGTTTTTT. Its protein is CASSQSPSGGAITGELFF.

The V and J genes are TRBV30 and TRBJ1-3; maybe TRBD1 (5 bases). The V end lost 4 bases, the J end lost 3 bases, and 10 bases lay between the germline ends. Germline V gene data show CDR1 as GTSNPN and CDR2 as SVGIG (reference sequence). The CDR3 extends over 13 amino acids. The CDR3 reads CAWKLQGGNTIYF. The CDR3 nucleotides are TGTGCCTGGAAATTGCAGGGTGGAAACACCATATATTTT.

The rearrangement links TRBV6-5 to TRBJ2-5; maybe TRBD2 (7 bases). V lost 8 bases and J lost 7, with 23 bases in between. The CDR3 is made up of 15 amino acids. Germline-derived CDR1 and CDR2 are MNHEY and SVGAGI. The CDR3, as DNA: TGTGCCAGCGCCTTAGGCAGGCGGGGAGGGGGGACCCAGTACTTC. Its translation: CASALGRRGGGTQYF.

This chain uses TRBV11-2 with TRBJ2-5, with a tentative D call TRBD2 (7 bases). Trimming took off 5 bases at V and 3 bases at J, with 19 bases between the two ends. CDR3 length: 16 residues. Germline assignment: CDR1 SGHAT and CDR2 FQNNGV. The CDR3 sequence: CASSPTAGHSKETQYF. Here the CDR3 DNA reads TGTGCCAGCAGCCCGACAGCGGGACACTCTAAAGAGACCCAGTACTTC. Using reference TRBV11-2 and TRBJ2-5 for the parts outside the CDR3, the full variable domain is EAGVAQSPRYKIIEKRQSVAFWCNPISGHATLYWYQQILGQGPKLLIQFQNNGVVDDSQLPKDRFSAERLKGVDSTLKIQPAKLEDSAVYLCASSPTAGHSKETQYFGPGTRLLVL.

This chain uses TRBV12-3 or TRBV12-4 with TRBJ2-5; 7 bases map to TRBD2. The length of the CDR3 is 13 residues. V dropped 6 bases and J dropped 4; count of bases not matched to a gene: 5. The CDR3 is CASSLIAGETQYF. The CDR3, as DNA: TGTGCCAGCAGCCTGATAGCGGGAGAGACCCAGTACTTC.

The V gene is TRBV11-3, the J gene TRBJ2-3; unclear D gene. V lost 8 bases, J lost 0 bases, and 18 bases lay in between. The CDR3 is 16 residues long. CDR1 SGHNT and CDR2 YENEEA come from the germline V gene. The CDR3 sequence is CASSHGADTSTDTQYF. CDR3 coding DNA: TGTGCCAGCTCCCACGGTGCTGATACTAGCACAGATACGCAGTATTTT.

V gene TRBV19 combines with J gene TRBJ2-1; 10 bases are a match to TRBD2. This CDR3 region has 16 residues. Losses at the gene ends were 5 bases for V and 7 bases for J; bases not matched to a gene: 11. CDR1 and CDR2 from the germline V gene are LNHDA and SQIVND (reference sequence). DNA for the CDR3: TGTGCCAGTAGTCTCTGGAGGACTAGCGGTATGAATGAGCAGTTCTTC. This translates into CASSLWRTSGMNEQFF.

This chain uses TRBV3-1 (or the pseudogene TRBV3-2) with TRBJ1-1; D is undetermined. This CDR3 is built from 12 residues. CDR1 is LGHDT and CDR2 is YNNKEL in the germline V gene (reference sequence). With 4 bases removed from V and 2 bases from J, the gap between germline ends came to 5 bases. The DNA of the CDR3 is TGTGCCAGCAGCCTTCCTAACACTGAAGCTTTCTTT. This sequence encodes CASSLPNTEAFF.

This chain connects TRBV7-9 to TRBJ1-1; no clear D. CDR1 SEHNR and CDR2 FQNEAQ come from the germline V gene (reference sequence). Trimming cost V 5 bases and J 11 bases, with 15 bases left between them. The CDR3 extends over 12 amino acids. The CDR3 DNA follows: TGTGCCAGCAGCCGTAACGTTGACTTGGCTTTCTTT. It translates to CASSRNVDLAFF.

The gene calls are TRBV27 and TRBJ2-6; tentative D call: TRBD1 (6 bases). Germline assignment: CDR1 MNHEY and CDR2 SMNVEV (reference sequence). The CDR3 is 17 residues long. Trimming took off 6 bases at V and 3 bases at J, with 18 bases between the two ends. The CDR3 nucleotides read TGTGCCAGCAGCCCGGTCTCAGGGGTCGGTGGGGCCAACGTCCTGACTTTC. This translates into CASSPVSGVGGANVLTF.

CDR3 in DNA: TGTGCCAGCAGTTACCCGCTCGGACAGGGGGAGACCCAGTACTTC. Its protein is CASSYPLGQGETQYF. The V call is TRBV6-5, the J call TRBJ2-5, with 9 bases that match TRBD1. The V and J ends lost 2 bases and 5 bases, in that order; junction bases with no gene match: 6. Germline assignment: CDR1 MNHEY and CDR2 SVGAGI. The CDR3 has 15 residues.

The chain is built from TRBV5-4 and TRBJ1-2; TRBD1 aligns across 8 bases. CDR1 is SGHNT, CDR2 YYREEE, per germline (reference sequence). V trimming: 5 bases; J trimming: 3 bases; junction bases outside the gene matches: 3. The CDR3 is 13 amino acids. CDR3 DNA: TGTGCCAGCAGTCAGGACAGGGACTATGGCTACACCTTC. It yields the protein CASSQDRDYGYTF.

The chain links TRBV28 to TRBJ2-3, with D possibly being TRBD1 (5 bases). CDR1 and CDR2 (germline): MDHEN, SYDVKM. Trimming left V 4 bases short and J 3 bases short, with 20 bases between. The length of the CDR3 is 17 residues. CDR3 region: CASSSPQNIAGTDTQYF. The CDR3, as DNA: TGTGCCAGCAGTTCGCCCCAAAATATAGCAGGGACAGATACGCAGTATTTT. Drawing the rest from reference TRBV28 and TRBJ2-3, the complete variable domain is DVKVTQSSRYLVKRTGEKVFLECVQDMDHENMFWYRQDPGLGLRLIYFSYDVKMKEKGDIPEGYSVSREKKERFSLILESASTNQTSMYLCASSSPQNIAGTDTQYFGPGTRLTVL.

V gene TRBV12-5 combines with J gene TRBJ2-1; maybe TRBD1 (6 bases). CDR1 LGHNT and CDR2 FRNRAP come from the germline V gene. The ends were cut back, 1 base at V and 4 bases at J, with 11 bases in the middle. There are 15 residues in the CDR3. CDR3 region: CASGLGQAPYNEQFF. CDR3 in DNA: TGTGCTAGTGGTTTGGGACAGGCCCCTTACAATGAGCAGTTCTTC.